This T cell receptor (beta chain) was recovered during a study of control samples from healthy donors and cancer patients. Trimming took off 7 bases at V and 5 bases at J, with 18 bases between the two ends. In germline, CDR1 is SGHRS, CDR2 YFSETQ. The CDR3 is 14 residues long. The table came from immunoSEQ multiplex PCR; TCRdb's copy has only in-frame clones and leaves some out. This table holds tens of thousands of clones, more than 75% found once. The V and J genes are TRBV5-1 and TRBJ2-5; the D is unclear. Sequencing used blood. The source of this sequence is a woman in her 50s in good health. The DNA of the CDR3 is TGCGCCAGCGCCAAGGGCACCCAGGTCGAGACCCAGTACTTC. Its translation is CASAKGTQVETQYF.